This T cell receptor beta chain was sequenced during a study of blood T cells in healthy people across ages. Study findings and constraints: Using unsorted PBMCs precluded a conclusive naive versus antigen-experienced comparison. Naive T cell percentage by flow cytometry tracked strongly with beta diversity. Aged donors had fewer naive CD4+ cells and lower diversity than long-lived donors.

Germline CDR1 KGHDR, CDR2 SFDVKD. This CDR3 spans 14 amino acids. Notes on this clonotype: Its antigen remains unknown. The junction and the germline gene differ at one end; a read error may be behind it.

Sample-barcoded 5' priming and a J-beta primer mix drove a second PCR of roughly 6 to 12 cycles. TCRdb fed the 5' RACE reads into MiXCR, producing one record per CDR3 protein. The sample has about 700,000 distinct CDR3 sequences, approximately 30% seen once. The chain recombines TRBV24-1 with TRBJ2-1; D is ambiguous. The sequenced material came from blood. This TCR was recovered from a woman over 75 in good health. This CDR3 reads CAISSQNPYNEQFF. CDR3 sequence (DNA): TGTGCCATCAGTAGCCAGAACCCGTACAATGAGCAGTTCTTC.